The present T cell receptor (beta chain) was sequenced within a study of blood T cell repertoires in COVID-19. Study as a whole: Whether acute or convalescent, the COVID-19 samples came from the United States, Italy and Spain. Sample material is recorded as cDNA or gDNA derived from T cells, B-cell-depleted T cells, or PBMCs.

In the original workflow: Scientists estimated how many nucleated cells there were by amplifying reference gene primers. Sequencing was performed with immunoSEQ multiplex PCR; in TCRdb, only in-frame clones are kept and a portion is missing. Clonal size and the V and J genes are those of that table, whereas D and trimming came from the DNA. Of 92,000 or so clones listed, about 87% are singletons. The CDR3 loop spans 15 amino acids. Trimming pared 6 bases from V and 7 bases from J, leaving 19 bases between. Germline V gene lookup returns CDR1 SGHRS and CDR2 YFSETQ. In this sample, this clone turned up once.

The chain carries TRBV5-1 and TRBJ2-2, with D maybe TRBD1 (5 bases). The sequencing sample was made of peripheral blood. The clonotype comes from a man in his sixties with acute or convalescent COVID-19. The CDR3 reads CASTLGAVQNGELFF. CDR3 sequence (DNA): TGCGCCAGCACCCTAGGGGCAGTTCAGAACGGGGAGCTGTTTTTT.